This T cell receptor (beta chain) was identified in a study of OX40 agonist ivuxolimab in advanced cancers. Study context: Patients were approximately 80% male with ages about 23 to 79, mean approximately 62.

Method: immunoSEQ multiplex PCR; TCRdb's copy keeps in-frame clones and lacks some. The sample has tens of thousands of clones, roughly nine tenths seen once. The ends lost 4 bases at V and 7 bases at J; junction bases unmatched: 8. The CDR3 loop spans 15 amino acids. Germline values: CDR1 SGHTA, CDR2 FQGNSA. The gene calls are TRBV7-2 and TRBJ2-1, with 9 nucleotides matching TRBD2. The origin of this receptor is an adult with an advanced solid tumor such as melanoma, head and neck, liver or kidney cancer. The sample was CD4+ or CD8+ T cells sorted from blood, taken in a trial of the OX40 agonist ivuxolimab. The CDR3 protein is CASSWGLAGINEQFF. CDR3 coding DNA: TGTGCCAGCAGCTGGGGACTAGCAGGGATTAATGAGCAGTTCTTC.